The 23 T cell receptor beta chains reported below all come from one sample, sequenced in a study of early T cells in non-severe SARS-CoV-2 infection. TCRdb recomputed calls from the 5' RACE reads with MiXCR, one row per CDR3 protein. The sample holds 57,000 or so distinct CDR3 sequences; roughly 12% are singletons and the top ten take 4.8%. Sequences were obtained from whole blood. These receptors came from an adult who was a healthcare worker with PCR-confirmed SARS-CoV-2 infection or an uninfected control (not recorded which).

The chain joins TRBV12-3 or TRBV12-4 to TRBJ2-3, with D possibly TRBD1 on 5 matching bases. The CDR3 extends over 17 amino acids. V was pared by 7 bases and J by 4 bases, with 24 bases between. The CDR3 loop is CASKKRGSSRAPDTQYF. CDR3 sequence (DNA): TGTGCCAGCAAAAAAAGGGGTTCCTCCCGGGCCCCAGATACGCAGTATTTT.

Many counts were recorded for this clonotype. The genes are TRBV12-3 or TRBV12-4 and TRBJ2-1; possibly TRBD2 for D (5 bases). V was pared by 5 bases and J by 6 bases, with 23 bases between. This CDR3 has 17 amino acids. CDR3 loop: CASSPPMSRVRGNEQFF. The CDR3 region has the DNA TGTGCCAGCAGTCCACCTATGTCGAGGGTCCGCGGCAATGAGCAGTTCTTC.

The chain uses TRBV12-3 or TRBV12-4 and TRBJ2-3; TRBD2 matches 13 bases. This CDR3 spans 15 amino acids. Trimming took 2 bases from V and 4 from J; bases not matched to a gene: 0. The CDR3 reads CASSLTSGGADTQYF. As DNA, the CDR3 is TGTGCCAGCAGTTTAACTAGCGGGGGGGCAGATACGCAGTATTTT.

This clonotype appeared a few times. J is TRBJ2-1 and V is TRBV29-1; a possible D gene is TRBD2 (7 bases). Germline CDR1 reads SQVTM; CDR2 reads ANQGSEA. The ends were cut back, 6 bases at V and 2 bases at J, with 14 bases in the middle. The CDR3 runs to 14 residues. In DNA form, the CDR3 reads TGCAGCGTCGGCGGGGGCCCGGCCTACAATGAGCAGTTCTTC. Translating gives CSVGGGPAYNEQFF.

Only a few counts were recorded for this clonotype. The genes are TRBV2 and TRBJ2-7; no definite D call. Per the germline V gene, CDR1 is SNHLY and CDR2 is FYNNEI. The germline V and J ends were trimmed by 6 bases and 4 bases, with 13 bases remaining between them. The CDR3 contains 13 residues. DNA for the CDR3: TGTGCCAGCAGCCCCAACTTGATTTACGAGCAGTACTTC. Its protein is CASSPNLIYEQYF.

Only a few counts were recorded for this clonotype. The J gene is TRBJ2-1, the V gene TRBV5-1; 14 bases fit TRBD2. The V and J ends lost 1 base and 9 bases, in that order; junction bases with no gene match: 6. Germline V lookup: CDR1 SGHRS, CDR2 YFSETQ. The CDR3 length is 16 residues. Here the CDR3 DNA reads TGCGCCAGCAGCTTGAGACTAGCGGGAGGGTTGGGTGAGCAGTTCTTC. Amino acid sequence: CASSLRLAGGLGEQFF.

The rearrangement links TRBV29-1 to TRBJ2-5, with D possibly being TRBD1 or TRBD2 (5 bases each). Per the germline V gene, CDR1 is SQVTM and CDR2 is ANQGSEA. CDR3 length: 17 residues. Trimming stripped 5 bases from V and 2 bases from J, with 24 bases between. CDR3 sequence reads: CSVIMETHGGRQETQYF. The CDR3 DNA follows: TGCAGCGTTATCATGGAAACACATGGGGGAAGGCAAGAGACCCAGTACTTC.

This clonotype was counted only a few times. J is TRBJ2-4 and V is TRBV6-5, with D possibly being TRBD2 (5 bases). Per germline, CDR1 MNHEY and CDR2 SVGAGI. The CDR3 covers 15 residues. The V end was cut by 4 bases, the J end by 3 bases, with 13 bases between. The CDR3: CASSWERSGKNIQYF. CDR3 coding DNA: TGTGCCAGCAGTTGGGAGCGTTCTGGCAAAAACATTCAGTACTTC.

This clonotype showed up just a few times. The V gene is TRBV28, the J gene TRBJ2-7, with 7 nucleotides matching TRBD2. The CDR3 is 14 residues long. V dropped 7 bases and J dropped 2; count of bases not matched to a gene: 8. Germline V gives CDR1 MDHEN, CDR2 SYDVKM. DNA for the CDR3: TGTGCCAGCACCTCCGCGGGAGCCGCCTACGAGCAGTACTTC. It translates to CASTSAGAAYEQYF.

The chain is built from TRBV20-1 and TRBJ1-1; D unresolved. The germline gives CDR1 DFQATT, CDR2 SNEGSKA (reference sequence). The CDR3 runs 13 residues. The germline V and J ends were trimmed by 2 bases and 1 base, with 8 bases remaining between them. The CDR3 loop reads CSARKTPNTEAFF. In nucleotides, the CDR3 is TGCAGTGCTAGAAAGACACCGAACACTGAAGCTTTCTTT.

This clonotype has only a few counts. This chain connects TRBV6-6 to TRBJ1-5; 7 nucleotides align to TRBD1. Germline loops: CDR1 MNHNY, CDR2 SVGAGI (reference sequence). The CDR3 is 15 residues long. V shed 5 bases, J shed 4 bases, and the junction held 8 bases outside the gene matches. The CDR3 sequence is CASSRDRAPNQPQHF. The CDR3 DNA follows: TGTGCCAGCAGTCGTGACAGGGCCCCAAATCAGCCCCAGCATTTT.

This clonotype has ten or more counts. V is TRBV29-1 and J is TRBJ2-3; TRBD2 matches 9 bases. The germline gives CDR1 SQVTM, CDR2 ANQGSEA. J was trimmed by 4 bases and V by 4 bases; bases with no gene match: 12. This CDR3 comprises 16 residues. Here the CDR3 reads CSVALGLAPTADTQYF. CDR3 sequence (DNA): TGCAGCGTTGCCCTCGGACTAGCGCCCACCGCAGATACGCAGTATTTT.

This clonotype was recorded at least ten times. The V call is TRBV3-1, the J call TRBJ1-2; a weak D match, TRBD1 (5 bases). Trimming removed 2 bases at V and 4 bases at J, with 11 bases between. This CDR3 spans 14 amino acids. Germline V gene sequence: CDR1 LGHDT, CDR2 YNNKEL (reference sequence). CDR3 nucleotide sequence: TGTGCCAGCAGCCAATCCCGGGACGTCTATGGCTACACCTTC. As protein: CASSQSRDVYGYTF.

This clonotype turned up a few times. This chain joins TRBV2 and TRBJ2-1, with 8 bases lining up with TRBD2. Germline V gene data show CDR1 as SNHLY and CDR2 as FYNNEI. J was trimmed by 0 bases and V by 8 bases; bases with no gene match: 6. The CDR3 loop spans 15 amino acids. CDR3 bases: TGTGCCAGCGGAGAGGCGGGAGGCTCCTACAATGAGCAGTTCTTC. Amino acid sequence: CASGEAGGSYNEQFF. Variable domain in full (rest from reference TRBV2 and TRBJ2-1): EPEVTQTPSHQVTQMGQEVILRCVPISNHLYFYWYRQILGQKVEFLVSFYNNEISEKSEIFDDQFSVERPDGSNFTLKIRSTKLEDSAMYFCASGEAGGSYNEQFFGPGTRLTVL.

The chain links TRBV20-1 to TRBJ2-1; 8 bases fit TRBD1. CDR1 is DFQATT, CDR2 SNEGSKA, per germline (reference sequence). There are 11 residues in the CDR3. Unmatched junction bases numbered 2, after V lost 5 bases and J lost 8 bases. The CDR3 bases are TGCAGTGCTCACAGGGGGTATGAGCAGTTCTTC. It encodes CSAHRGYEQFF.

This clonotype was found a few times. The V gene is TRBV27, the J gene TRBJ1-2; 7 bases map to TRBD1. This CDR3 spans 12 amino acids. V lost 8 bases to trimming and J lost 2 bases; unmatched junction nucleotides: 2. Germline V gene sequence: CDR1 MNHEY, CDR2 SMNVEV (reference sequence). The DNA of the CDR3 is TGTGCCAGCTCGGACAGGAACTATGGCTACACCTTC. Its translation: CASSDRNYGYTF.

There are many counts of this clonotype. This chain links TRBV3-1 with TRBJ1-1; D not resolved. V lost 0 bases and J 2 bases, leaving 7 bases between the germline ends. The CDR3 is 14 amino acids. The germline CDR1 and CDR2 sequences are LGHDT and YNNKEL (reference sequence). In DNA, the CDR3 is TGTGCCAGCAGCCAAGATCCGGTAAACACTGAAGCTTTCTTT. This codes for CASSQDPVNTEAFF.

This clonotype turned up a few times. The chain recombines TRBV27 with TRBJ1-4; TRBD1 matches at 8 bases. Germline V gene sequence: CDR1 MNHEY, CDR2 SMNVEV (reference sequence). The CDR3 sequence is 13 residues long. Trimming took 3 bases from V and 10 from J; bases not matched to a gene: 4. The DNA for the CDR3 is TGTGCCAGCAGTTTTGACAGGGGCGGAAAACTGTTTTTT. This gives the protein CASSFDRGGKLFF. Full variable domain (remainder filled in from reference TRBV27 and TRBJ1-4): EAQVTQNPRYLITVTGKKLTVTCSQNMNHEYMSWYRQDPGLGLRQIYYSMNVEVTDKGDVPEGYKVSRKEKRNFPLILESPSPNQTSLYFCASSFDRGGKLFFGSGTQLSVL.

The rearrangement uses TRBV9 and TRBJ2-4, with D perhaps being TRBD1 or TRBD2 (6 bases each). The V end lost 2 bases, the J end lost 8 bases, and 14 bases lay between the germline ends. CDR3 length: 14 amino acids. The germline gives CDR1 SGDLS, CDR2 YYNGEE. The CDR3 loop reads CASSVLQGGDIQYF. CDR3 DNA sequence: TGTGCCAGCAGCGTCTTACAGGGCGGGGACATTCAGTACTTC.

This clonotype was counted at least ten times. The chain has TRBV5-5 and TRBJ2-7, with D unresolved. Germline V gives CDR1 SGHKS, CDR2 YYEKEE (reference sequence). The CDR3 runs 12 residues. With 4 bases removed from V and 5 bases from J, the gap between germline ends came to 10 bases. This CDR3 is CASSRIPNEQYF. CDR3 DNA: TGTGCCAGCAGCAGAATACCGAACGAGCAGTACTTC.

This clonotype occurred a few times. One end of the junction fails to match germline, which may point to a read error. This chain connects TRBV20-1 to TRBJ1-1; D not resolved. In germline, CDR1 is DFQATT, CDR2 SNEGSKA (reference sequence). The CDR3 has 14 amino acids. The CDR3 loop reads CSASNIGRNAEAFF. CDR3 nucleotide sequence: TGCAGTGCTAGCAATATCGGGCGGAACGCTGAAGCTTTCTTT.

The J gene is TRBJ2-1, the V gene TRBV11-3; 8 positions agree with TRBD2. CDR1 SGHNT and CDR2 YENEEA come from the germline V gene. Trimming removed 5 bases from V and 9 bases from J; junction bases left unmatched: 9. The CDR3 runs to 14 residues. The CDR3 loop is CASSPGLAGSEQFF. DNA of the CDR3: TGTGCCAGCAGCCCAGGCTTAGCGGGGTCTGAGCAGTTCTTC. The whole variable domain, remainder taken from reference TRBV11-3 and TRBJ2-1, is EAGVVQSPRYKIIEKKQPVAFWCNPISGHNTLYWYLQNLGQGPELLIRYENEEAVDDSQLPKDRFSAERLKGVDSTLKIQPAELGDSAVYLCASSPGLAGSEQFFGPGTRLTVL.

This clonotype came up a few times. The chain uses TRBV2 and TRBJ2-1; 8 bases are a match to TRBD2. This CDR3 is built from 15 residues. Germline-derived CDR1 and CDR2 are SNHLY and FYNNEI. Losses at the gene ends were 1 base for V and 4 bases for J; bases not matched to a gene: 3. The CDR3 protein is CASSEGGRLYNEQFF. The CDR3 coding sequence is TGTGCCAGCAGTGAAGGCGGGAGGTTGTACAATGAGCAGTTCTTC.